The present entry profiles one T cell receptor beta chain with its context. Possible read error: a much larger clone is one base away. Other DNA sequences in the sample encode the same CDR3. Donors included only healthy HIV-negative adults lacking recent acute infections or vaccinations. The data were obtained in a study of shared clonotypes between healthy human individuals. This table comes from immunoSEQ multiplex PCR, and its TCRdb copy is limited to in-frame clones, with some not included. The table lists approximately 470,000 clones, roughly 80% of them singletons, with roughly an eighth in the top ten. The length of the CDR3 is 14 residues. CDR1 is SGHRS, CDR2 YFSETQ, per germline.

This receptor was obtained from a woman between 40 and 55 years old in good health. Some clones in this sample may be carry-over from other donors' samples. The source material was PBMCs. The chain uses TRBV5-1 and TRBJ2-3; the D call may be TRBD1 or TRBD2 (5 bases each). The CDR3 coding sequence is TGCGCCAGCAGCTCGGGACCCAGCACAGATACACAGTATTTT. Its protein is CASSSGPSTDTQYF. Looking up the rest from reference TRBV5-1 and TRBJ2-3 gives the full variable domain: KAGVTQTPRYLIKTRGQQVTLSCSPISGHRSVSWYQQTPGQGLQFLFEYFSETQRNKGNFPGRFSGRQFSNSRSEMNVSTLELGDSALYLCASSSGPSTDTQYFGPGTRLTVL.